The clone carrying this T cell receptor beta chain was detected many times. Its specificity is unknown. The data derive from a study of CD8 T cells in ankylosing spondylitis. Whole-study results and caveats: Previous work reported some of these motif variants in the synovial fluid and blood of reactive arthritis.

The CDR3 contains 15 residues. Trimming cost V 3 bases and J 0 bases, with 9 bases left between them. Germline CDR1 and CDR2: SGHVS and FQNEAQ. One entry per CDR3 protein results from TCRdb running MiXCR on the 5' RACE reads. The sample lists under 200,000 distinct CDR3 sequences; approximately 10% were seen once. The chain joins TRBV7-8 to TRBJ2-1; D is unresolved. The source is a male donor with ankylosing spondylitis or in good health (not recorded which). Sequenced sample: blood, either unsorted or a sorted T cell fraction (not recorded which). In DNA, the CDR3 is TGTGCCAGCAGCTTGGAACGTCTCTCCTACAATGAGCAGTTCTTC. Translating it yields CASSLERLSYNEQFF.